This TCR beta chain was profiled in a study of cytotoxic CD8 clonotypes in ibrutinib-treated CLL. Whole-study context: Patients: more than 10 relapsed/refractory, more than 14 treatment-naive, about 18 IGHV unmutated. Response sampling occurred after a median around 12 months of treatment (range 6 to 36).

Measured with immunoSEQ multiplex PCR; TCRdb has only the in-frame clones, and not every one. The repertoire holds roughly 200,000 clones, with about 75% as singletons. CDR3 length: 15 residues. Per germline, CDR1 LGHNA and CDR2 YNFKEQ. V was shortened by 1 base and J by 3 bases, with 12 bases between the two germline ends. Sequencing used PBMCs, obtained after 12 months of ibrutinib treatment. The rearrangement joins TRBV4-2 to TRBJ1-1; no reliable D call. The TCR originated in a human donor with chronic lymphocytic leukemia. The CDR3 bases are TGTGCCAGCAGCCAAGTACTCAGTAGCTACACTGAAGCTTTCTTT. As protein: CASSQVLSSYTEAFF.